A single sample gave rise to the 27 T cell receptor beta chains below, sequenced in a study of identical twins. TCRdb used MiXCR to reprocess the 5' RACE reads, holding one entry per CDR3 protein. The sample gives some 630,000 distinct CDR3 sequences, about 7.1% of which show up once; 1.5% to 2% is in the top ten. The same sample was also studied in work on yellow fever vaccine responses in identical twins.

The specimen was PBMCs. The receptors here all came from a woman between 18 and 30 years old in good health.

This clonotype was seen many times. This sequence joins TRBV25-1 and TRBJ1-6; D possibly corresponds to TRBD1 (6 bases). The CDR3 sequence is 14 residues long. V lost 6 bases and J lost 10, with 16 bases in between. Germline-derived CDR1 and CDR2 are MGHDK and SYGVNS. The CDR3 nucleotides are TGTGCCAGCAGCACAGACAGGTTTAGGTCACCCCTCCACTTT. Protein sequence: CASSTDRFRSPLHF.

In this sample, this clonotype turned up many times. The chain couples TRBV7-6 to TRBJ1-1; tentatively, D is TRBD1 (6 bases). Germline CDR1 SGHVS, CDR2 FNYEAQ. Trimming took 6 bases from V and 1 from J, leaving 9 bases between them. The CDR3 totals 13 residues. The CDR3 reads CASSNRENTEAFF. The CDR3 DNA reads as TGTGCCAGCAGTAACAGGGAGAACACTGAAGCTTTCTTT.

This clonotype appeared a few times. The V and J genes are TRBV10-2 and TRBJ1-5, with TRBD1 matching 7 bases. Germline V gene lookup returns CDR1 WSHSY and CDR2 SAAADI. J was trimmed by 6 bases and V by 9 bases; bases with no gene match: 8. The length of the CDR3 is 13 residues. CDR3: CASTTGVPQPQHF. As DNA, the CDR3 is TGCGCCAGTACCACAGGGGTTCCTCAGCCCCAGCATTTT.

The chain carries TRBV29-1 and TRBJ2-3, with unresolved D. The CDR3 consists of 13 residues. Trimming left V 4 bases short and J 3 bases short, with 11 bases between. CDR1 SQVTM and CDR2 ANQGSEA come from the germline V gene. In DNA, the CDR3 is TGCAGCGTTGTTTTGGGCAAGACAGATACGCAGTATTTT. As protein: CSVVLGKTDTQYF.

This clonotype was detected only a few times. The rearrangement links TRBV7-9 to TRBJ2-1; TRBD2 is a possible D gene (5 bases). CDR1 is SEHNR and CDR2 is FQNEAQ in the germline V gene (reference sequence). The V end was cut by 1 base, the J end by 2 bases, with 15 bases between. The CDR3 loop spans 17 amino acids. The CDR3 region is CASSLGTKGAAYNEQFF. The CDR3 region has the DNA TGTGCCAGCAGCTTAGGTACTAAGGGAGCCGCCTACAATGAGCAGTTCTTC. The full variable domain, with the rest looked up from reference TRBV7-9 and TRBJ2-1, is DTGVSQNPRHKITKRGQNVTFRCDPISEHNRLYWYRQTLGQGPEFLTYFQNEAQLEKSRLLSDRFSAERPKGSFSTLEIQRTEQGDSAMYLCASSLGTKGAAYNEQFFGPGTRLTVL.

The chain has TRBV11-2 and TRBJ2-1; 9 bases are shared with TRBD2. Germline-derived CDR1 and CDR2 are SGHAT and FQNNGV. The J segment lost 2 bases and the V segment lost 6 bases, leaving 8 bases of the junction unmatched. The CDR3 consists of 16 residues. The CDR3 region has the DNA TGTGCCAGCAGACCCCACCCTAGCGGGGCCTACAATGAGCAGTTCTTC. It specifies CASRPHPSGAYNEQFF. Variable domain in full (rest from reference TRBV11-2 and TRBJ2-1): EAGVAQSPRYKIIEKRQSVAFWCNPISGHATLYWYQQILGQGPKLLIQFQNNGVVDDSQLPKDRFSAERLKGVDSTLKIQPAKLEDSAVYLCASRPHPSGAYNEQFFGPGTRLTVL.

This clonotype was detected a few times. This chain connects TRBV11-2 to TRBJ2-7; D may be TRBD2 (6 bases). Per germline, CDR1 SGHAT and CDR2 FQNNGV. The CDR3 is 16 residues long. Trimming stripped 1 base from V and 1 base from J, with 14 bases between. The DNA for the CDR3 is TGTGCCAGCAGCTTAGGAGGTCGGGGGTCGTCCTACGAGCAGTACGTC. It translates to CASSLGGRGSSYEQYV.

This clonotype was picked up many times. This sequence joins TRBV18 and TRBJ2-2, with D unclear. Germline V gene sequence: CDR1 KGHSH, CDR2 LQKENI. The CDR3 sequence is 13 residues long. Between the trimmed V and J ends, which lost 3 bases and 3 bases, there was a span of 5 bases. CDR3 sequence (DNA): TGTGCCAGCTCACCGAGAGACACCGGGGAGCTGTTTTTT. Protein sequence: CASSPRDTGELFF.

This clonotype was recorded at least ten times. The J gene is TRBJ1-5, the V gene TRBV6-6, with a weak D call TRBD1 (5 bases). The germline V and J ends were trimmed by 7 bases and 2 bases, with 9 bases remaining between them. The CDR3 extends over 13 amino acids. Germline V CDR1 and CDR2: MNHNY, SVGAGI (reference sequence). CDR3 coding DNA: TGTGCCAGCACCCCACAGGGCAATCAGCCCCAGCATTTT. It specifies CASTPQGNQPQHF.

The V gene is TRBV4-2, the J gene TRBJ2-1; 8 bases agree with TRBD2. The CDR3 sequence is 16 residues long. V dropped 4 bases and J dropped 11; count of bases not matched to a gene: 16. Germline V gives CDR1 LGHNA, CDR2 YNFKEQ. CDR3 DNA: TGTGCCAGCAGCCTTACTTTAGCGGGGCGAAGGGGGAAGCAGTTCTTC. As protein: CASSLTLAGRRGKQFF.

The chain combines TRBV21-1 with TRBJ2-7; the D call of TRBD2 is as the table states it, not checked on the DNA. TRBV21-1 constitutes a pseudogene. The CDR3 has 15 residues. The CDR3 DNA follows: TGTGCCAGCAGTACTAGCGGGAATAGCCCCTGCGAGCAGTACTTC. Translation: CASSTSGNSPCEQYF.

This clonotype was observed a few times. The gene calls are TRBV2 and TRBJ1-4, with D unresolved. The CDR3 length is 14 residues. V lost 4 bases and J lost 10, with 16 bases in between. Germline assignment: CDR1 SNHLY and CDR2 FYNNEI. As DNA, the CDR3 is TGTGCCAGCAGTGCAGGTCAGCTTGAGGGAAAACTGTTTTTT. This codes for CASSAGQLEGKLFF.

This clonotype has a handful of counts. The J gene is TRBJ2-6, the V gene TRBV5-1; possibly TRBD1 or TRBD2 for D (5 bases each). Trimming left V 4 bases short and J 1 base short, with 12 bases between. Germline V gene data show CDR1 as SGHRS and CDR2 as YFSETQ. This CDR3 comprises 16 residues. CDR3 coding DNA: TGCGCCAGCAGCCCGCTGAGGGGTTCTGGGGCCAACGTCCTGACTTTC. Translating it yields CASSPLRGSGANVLTF. Together with reference TRBV5-1 and TRBJ2-6, the CDR3 gives the full variable domain: KAGVTQTPRYLIKTRGQQVTLSCSPISGHRSVSWYQQTPGQGLQFLFEYFSETQRNKGNFPGRFSGRQFSNSRSEMNVSTLELGDSALYLCASSPLRGSGANVLTFGAGSRLTVL.

The chain is built from TRBV14 and TRBJ2-1, with TRBD2 identical over 12 bases. Germline CDR1 reads SGHDN; CDR2 reads FVKESK. The J segment lost 4 bases and the V segment lost 1 base, leaving 2 bases of the junction unmatched. The CDR3 extends over 16 amino acids. The CDR3 sequence: CASSQVTSGSYNEQFF. The DNA of the CDR3 is TGTGCCAGCAGCCAAGTGACTAGCGGGAGTTACAATGAGCAGTTCTTC.

The genes are TRBV5-1 and TRBJ2-5, with TRBD2 matching 7 bases. CDR1 and CDR2 (germline): SGHRS, YFSETQ. The CDR3 has 14 residues. V dropped 0 bases and J dropped 6; count of bases not matched to a gene: 5. The CDR3 is CASSLEGGSQTQYF. The CDR3 coding sequence is TGCGCCAGCAGCTTGGAGGGCGGGAGTCAGACCCAGTACTTC.

This clonotype was counted a few times. The V and J genes are TRBV5-1 and TRBJ2-4, with D possibly TRBD2 on 5 matching bases. Trimming pared 4 bases from V and 0 bases from J, leaving 11 bases between. This CDR3 spans 15 amino acids. From germline, CDR1 is SGHRS and CDR2 YFSETQ. In DNA, the CDR3 is TGCGCCAGCAGCCCGGACTCTATAGCCAAAAACATTCAGTACTTC. Residues: CASSPDSIAKNIQYF.

The J gene is TRBJ2-5, the V gene TRBV6-5, with TRBD1 identical over 9 bases. The CDR3 covers 16 residues. V gave up 4 bases and J gave up 5 bases; unmatched junction bases: 11. Germline CDR1 reads MNHEY; CDR2 reads SVGAGI. The CDR3 nucleotides read TGTGCCAGCAGTTCGTCGACGACAGGGGGATGGGAGACCCAGTACTTC. It codes for CASSSSTTGGWETQYF.

This clonotype has a handful of counts. The chain links TRBV20-1 to TRBJ2-2; TRBD2 might be the D (6 bases). Trimming stripped 0 bases from V and 7 bases from J, with 18 bases between. The germline V gene has CDR1 DFQATT and CDR2 SNEGSKA (reference sequence). The CDR3 sequence is 16 residues long. DNA for the CDR3: TGCAGTGCTAGAGAAATTGGTAGCGGTATTATCGGGGAGCTGTTTTTT. Translation: CSAREIGSGIIGELFF.

This clonotype came up many times. The chain employs TRBV5-4 and TRBJ2-1, with 9 bases identical to TRBD2. The ends lost 0 bases at V and 0 bases at J; junction bases unmatched: 13. The CDR3 is 20 amino acids. Germline-derived CDR1 and CDR2 are SGHNT and YYREEE (reference sequence). CDR3 protein: CASSLGAGGSRAFSYNEQFF. DNA for the CDR3: TGTGCCAGCAGCTTGGGAGCGGGAGGCTCGAGAGCGTTCTCCTACAATGAGCAGTTCTTC.

In its sample, this clonotype was seen many times. The chain has TRBV29-1 and TRBJ2-1; D possibly corresponds to TRBD1 (6 bases). CDR3 size: 16 residues. Germline CDR1 reads SQVTM; CDR2 reads ANQGSEA. V was pared by 0 bases and J by 0 bases, with 12 bases between. CDR3 sequence (DNA): TGCAGCGTTGAAGACCCGCAGGGGAGCTCCTACAATGAGCAGTTCTTC. Encoded protein: CSVEDPQGSSYNEQFF.

V gene TRBV15 combines with J gene TRBJ2-3; no reliable D call. This CDR3 spans 15 amino acids. The germline V gene has CDR1 LNHNV and CDR2 YYDKDF (reference sequence). Trimming cost V 5 bases and J 4 bases, with 16 bases left between them. This CDR3 reads CATSPWEGPPDTQYF. The CDR3 DNA is TGTGCCACCAGCCCATGGGAAGGGCCCCCAGATACGCAGTATTTT.

This clonotype has just a few counts. The chain couples TRBV3-1 to TRBJ2-1, with D unclear. Per germline, CDR1 LGHDT and CDR2 YNNKEL (reference sequence). This CDR3 is 13 amino acids long. V gave up 1 base and J gave up 9 bases, with 10 bases separating them. DNA for the CDR3: TGTGCCAGCAGCCAAGGAGTTGGCGGTGAGCAGTTCTTC. Amino acids: CASSQGVGGEQFF.

This clonotype has at least ten counts. This chain connects TRBV20-1 to TRBJ2-1; D remains unclear. Germline lookup yields CDR1 DFQATT and CDR2 SNEGSKA (reference sequence). The CDR3 covers 14 residues. V dropped 6 bases and J dropped 0 bases, with 12 bases sitting between them. CDR3 in DNA: TGCAGTGCGGAACTTGCCACCTCCTACAATGAGCAGTTCTTC. Its protein is CSAELATSYNEQFF.

This clonotype was seen more than once but under ten times. This rearrangement joins TRBV5-1 to TRBJ1-4; 7 nucleotides match TRBD1. The germline V gene has CDR1 SGHRS and CDR2 YFSETQ. The CDR3 length is 13 residues. With 5 bases clipped from V and 5 bases from J, the junction kept 3 bases outside the gene matches. The CDR3 coding sequence is TGCGCCAGCAGGGGCAGGGGGAATGAAAAACTGTTTTTT. Translation gives CASRGRGNEKLFF.

This clonotype was observed many times. The chain links TRBV5-5 to TRBJ1-1; unclear D gene. Germline V gene data show CDR1 as SGHKS and CDR2 as YYEKEE (reference sequence). V lost 1 base to trimming and J lost 3 bases, with 10 bases between them. This CDR3 has 14 residues. CDR3 loop: CASSLYPGDTEAFF. Written as DNA, the CDR3 is TGTGCCAGCAGCTTGTATCCGGGAGACACTGAAGCTTTCTTT.

About this clonotype itself: Germline and junction disagree at one end, which may indicate a read error. This chain connects TRBV28 to TRBJ1-1, with D uncertain. This CDR3 spans 13 amino acids. CDR1 is MDHEN, CDR2 SYDVKM, per germline. The CDR3: CTSSLTVNTEAFF. CDR3 coding DNA: TGTACCAGCAGTCTGACGGTGAACACTGAAGCTTTCTTT.

The table lists this clonotype with a few counts. The CDR3 spells CASVLAGSDEQFF. Here the CDR3 DNA reads TGTGCCAGCGTCCTAGCGGGAAGCGATGAGCAGTTCTTC. This chain joins TRBV7-9 and TRBJ2-1; TRBD2 matches 9 bases. The CDR3 runs 13 residues. The J segment lost 8 bases and the V segment lost 8 bases, leaving 7 bases of the junction unmatched. In germline, CDR1 is SEHNR, CDR2 FQNEAQ (reference sequence).